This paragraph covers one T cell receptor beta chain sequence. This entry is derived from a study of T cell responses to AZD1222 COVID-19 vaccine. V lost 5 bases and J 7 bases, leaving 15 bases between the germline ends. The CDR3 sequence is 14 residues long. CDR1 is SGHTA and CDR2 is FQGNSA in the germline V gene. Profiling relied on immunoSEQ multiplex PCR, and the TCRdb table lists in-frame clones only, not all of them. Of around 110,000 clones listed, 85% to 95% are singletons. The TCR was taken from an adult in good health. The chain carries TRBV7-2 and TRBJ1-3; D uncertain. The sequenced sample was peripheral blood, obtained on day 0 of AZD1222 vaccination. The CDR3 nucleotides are TGTGCCAGCAGCCTGCGGTCTGGAAGGAACACCATATATTTT. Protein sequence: CASSLRSGRNTIYF. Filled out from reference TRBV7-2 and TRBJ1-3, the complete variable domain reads GAGVSQSPSNKVTEKGKDVELRCDPISGHTALYWYRQSLGQGLEFLIYFQGNSAPDKSGLPSDRFSAERTGGSVSTLTIQRTQQEDSAVYLCASSLRSGRNTIYFGEGSWLTVV.